What follows is one T cell receptor (beta chain) and its context. This clone turned up a few times. What antigen it recognizes has not been identified. The sample holds no much larger clone one base away, and base qualities are not on file. None of the patients had been given any treatment before thyroid surgery. Using T-cell receptor beta sequencing, the researchers looked back retrospectively at clinical samples from patients, gathered between about 2011 and 2019. Trimming leaves V shorter by 2 bases and J shorter by 6 bases, with the junction holding 4 bases beyond the gene matches. As encoded in the germline V gene, CDR1 is KGHSH while CDR2 is LQKENI. Counted from cysteine to phenylalanine, this CDR3 has 14 amino acids. Only the CDR3 DNA stays, 42 bases, in frame from base 1. This entry is derived from a study of metastatic and nonmetastatic thyroid tumors (dated by TCRdb to 2020 to 2022). Regarding the research as a whole: Repertoires were compared across peripheral blood and tumor or nodule tissue samples from malignant and benign thyroid patients.

The library came from PCR. The sample was run on an Illumina HiSeq 4000. High-throughput sequencing was used to profile the TCR beta-chain CDR3 region of every patient. The study's processing was this. CDR3 differences across clinicopathological groups were used to build a classifier for discriminating distant-metastatic papillary thyroid cancer patients. The Shannon index was used to assess repertoire diversity, and the Morisita-Horn index was used to assess tumor-blood repertoire similarity. TCRdb ran its own pipeline on the public reads, namely fastp trimming at Q25 and MiXCR clone calling, and kept in-frame beta chains. TCRdb, rather than the study authors, made the V and J calls. The sample table lists about 38,000 clones, 25% to 30% of them with a count of one. Roughly 10% of the sample belongs to the ten largest clones. The full study reports these points: In both blood and tumor samples, TCR beta diversity was reported to be significantly higher in malignant tumors than in benign nodules.

In this chain, TRBV18 is recombined with TRBJ1-2; the junction holds 9 bases that match TRBD1. Sequenced: blood. The receptor was derived from a male donor with papillary thyroid cancer or a benign thyroid nodule (not recorded which). Some clones in this sample may be carry-over from other donors' samples. The CDR3 reads as follows: CASSPMGQGNGYTF. The sequenced DNA is TGTGCCAGCTCACCAATGGGACAGGGTAATGGCTACACCTTC. Joined to the reference TRBV18 and TRBJ1-2 proteins, this CDR3 gives the full variable domain: NAGVMQNPRHLVRRRGQEARLRCSPMKGHSHVYWYRQLPEEGLKFMVYLQKENIIDESGMPKERFSAEFPKEGPSILRIQQVVRGDSAAYFCASSPMGQGNGYTFGSGTRLTVV.